This T cell receptor (beta chain) comes out of a study of T cells in Graves' hyperthyroidism and ophthalmopathy. This clonotype was seen repeatedly, ten times or more. Diagnoses were established using clinical symptoms, serum thyroxine and TRAb, thyroid ultrasound and orbital computed tomography. The source material, RNA transcripts, was used to amplify TCR beta CDR3 regions. HTBI primers were employed in a first-round RT-PCR of the TCR CDR3. One entry per CDR3 protein results from TCRdb running MiXCR on the multiplex PCR reads. The sample includes some 270,000 distinct CDR3 sequences, roughly 13% seen only once; the top ten take under 8%. The sequenced material came from blood. This TCR was recovered from a middle-aged woman with Graves' hyperthyroidism.

CDR3 bases: TGTGCCAGCAGGCAAACTCCCGGCGGCAATCAGCCCCAGCATTTT. Its protein is CASRQTPGGNQPQHF. The J gene is TRBJ1-5, the V gene TRBV6-1; D is ambiguous. The CDR3 has 15 residues. Trimming left V 6 bases short and J 2 bases short, with 14 bases between. The V gene's germline CDR1 is MNHNS and CDR2 SASEGT.